This TCR beta chain was found in a study of cytomegalovirus exposure and HLA in healthy donors. PCR primers comprised 60 Vbeta and 13 Jbeta primers. TCRdb's copy holds only in-frame clones and misses some; the assay was immunoSEQ multiplex PCR. This sample has 95,000 to 150,000 clones; roughly four fifths occur once, and the top ten carry more than 3.5%. The germline V gene encodes CDR1 GTSNPN and CDR2 SVGIG (reference sequence). J gave up 4 bases and V 0 bases, and 3 bases lay outside the gene matches. CDR3 length: 15 amino acids. The sequence came from a woman between 40 and 55 years old in good health and CMV-seropositive. Sequencing used PBMCs. The rearrangement uses TRBV30 and TRBJ2-3; 11 bases fit TRBD2. The CDR3 loop is CAWSVGSGRADTQYF. The CDR3 DNA sequence: TGTGCCTGGAGTGTCGGTAGCGGGAGGGCAGATACGCAGTATTTT. Based on the CDR3 plus reference TRBV30 and TRBJ2-3, the full variable domain is SQTIHQWPATLVQPVGSPLSLECTVEGTSNPNLYWYRQAAGRGLQLLFYSVGIGQISSEVPQNLSASRPQDRQFILSSKKLLLSDSGFYLCAWSVGSGRADTQYFGPGTRLTVL.